This TCR beta chain was observed in a study of early T cells in non-severe SARS-CoV-2 infection. Overall study: Unsorted whole blood bulk RNA was sequenced, with unpaired chains.

CDR1 and CDR2 (germline): DFQATT, SNEGSKA (reference sequence). Trimming cost V 6 bases and J 0 bases, with 14 bases left between them. The CDR3 spans 15 residues. The TCR library protocol was used to attach unique molecular identifiers. These identifiers were attached to individual cDNA molecules. Via MiXCR, TCRdb re-called the 5' RACE reads, giving one row per CDR3 protein. Here the sample spans tens of thousands of distinct CDR3 sequences, around 9.3% being singletons. In regard to this clonotype: Its antigen is still unknown.

Study-wide findings and caveats: Matching results from VDJdb favored anti-spike CD8 responses, leaving private and CD4 specificities undetected.

This TCR derives from an adult who was a healthcare worker with PCR-confirmed SARS-CoV-2 infection or an uninfected control (not recorded which). This rearrangement joins TRBV20-1 to TRBJ2-2; D gene ambiguous. The specimen sequenced was whole blood. The CDR3, as DNA: TGCAGTGCCGTTAAAACGAGTGCGAACACCGGGGAGCTGTTTTTT. It is translated as CSAVKTSANTGELFF.